This T cell receptor (beta chain) is from a study of cytomegalovirus exposure and HLA in healthy donors. Note on this clone: Antigen specificity is unknown.

After removal of 5 bases from V and 5 bases from J, the junction contained 9 bases not matched to a gene. The CDR3 totals 15 residues. Germline CDR1 and CDR2: MNHEY and SMNVEV (reference sequence). PCR primers comprised 60 Vbeta and 13 Jbeta primers. Generated by immunoSEQ multiplex PCR, the TCRdb table keeps only in-frame clones and is missing some. This sample's clone table lists 50,000 to 60,000 clones. The study's findings and limits: When the data were analyzed later, several of the most significant clusters appeared to be linked to common viral pathogens. Across all donors, roughly uniform sequencing depth was an assumption of the presence/absence analyses. The availability of immune exposure information extended only to CMV serostatus.

The donors (healthy individuals) were bone marrow donors. The source is a woman between 50 and 59 years old in good health and CMV-seropositive. Material for sequencing was PBMCs. V is TRBV27 and J is TRBJ1-2; TRBD1 agrees at 9 bases. CDR3 DNA: TGTGCCAGCAGTATCTCTCGGGACAGGGAATATGGCTACACCTTC. Protein: CASSISRDREYGYTF.